A single T cell receptor beta chain is shown here with its context. Which antigen it targets is not known. No quality values exist for individual bases; no much larger clone is one base distant. Libraries were made using the immunoSEQ multiplex PCR assay. TCRdb limited this immuneACCESS table to in-frame rearrangements with V and J called. A share of clones is missing; checked studies link under half to unresolved V genes, and the rest is unexplained. The sample has 80,000 to 85,000 clones on record, roughly 84% of them singletons. The ten biggest clones cover under 7.5% of the sample. CDR3 length: 16 amino acids, cysteine to phenylalanine. Of all the DNA, just the CDR3 is kept, 48 bases in frame from base 1. CDR1 and CDR2 (LNHDA, SQIVND) derive from the germline V gene (reference sequence). Here V drops 3 bases and J drops 5 bases, and the junction holds 5 bases not matched to any gene. The sample is drawn from a study of control samples from healthy donors and cancer patients (dated by TCRdb to about 2020).

The source is a woman in her 50s in good health. Sequencing was performed on blood. Recombination joined TRBV19 with TRBJ1-6, with 9 bases matching TRBD1. The DNA is as follows: TGTGCCAGTAGTATGGGGACAGGGCTAAATAATTCACCCCTCCACTTT. This codes for CASSMGTGLNNSPLHF.